Presented here are 27 T cell receptor beta chains from one specimen sequenced in a study of CD8 T cells in Susac syndrome. Random-hexamer reverse transcription was applied to about 0.5 to 1 ug RNA. TCRdb passed the immunoSEQ multiplex PCR reads through MiXCR, listing each CDR3 protein once. The sample lists about 280,000 distinct CDR3 sequences, 70% to 90% seen once, with approximately 0.12% in the top ten. Sequenced: CD8+ T cells from PBMCs. The origin of the receptors is a human donor with multiple sclerosis.

The chain links TRBV29-1 to TRBJ1-2; D ambiguous. The CDR3 loop spans 11 amino acids. V was clipped by 7 bases and J by 5 bases, with 11 bases between them. Germline V lookup: CDR1 SQVTM, CDR2 ANQGSEA. CDR3 in DNA: TGCAGCGCCCACTTCCGATATGGCTACACCTTC. Its protein product is CSAHFRYGYTF.

The V and J genes are TRBV6-4 and TRBJ2-1, with D perhaps matching TRBD1 or TRBD2 (5 bases each). Germline V gene lookup returns CDR1 MRHNA and CDR2 SNTAGT. Trimming removed 0 bases from V and 1 base from J, with 13 bases in between. The CDR3 totals 17 residues. This CDR3 is CASSDSISWGSYNEQFF. The CDR3 DNA sequence: TGTGCCAGCAGTGACTCGATCTCCTGGGGGTCCTACAATGAGCAGTTCTTC.

The chain couples TRBV11-2 to TRBJ2-3; TRBD2 matches at 9 bases. The J segment lost 3 bases and the V segment lost 3 bases, leaving 7 bases of the junction unmatched. Per germline, CDR1 SGHAT and CDR2 FQNNGV. The CDR3 totals 16 residues. The CDR3 region is CASSLMIAGVTDTQYF. The DNA for the CDR3 is TGTGCCAGCAGCTTGATGATAGCGGGAGTAACAGATACGCAGTATTTT. The whole variable domain, remainder taken from reference TRBV11-2 and TRBJ2-3, is EAGVAQSPRYKIIEKRQSVAFWCNPISGHATLYWYQQILGQGPKLLIQFQNNGVVDDSQLPKDRFSAERLKGVDSTLKIQPAKLEDSAVYLCASSLMIAGVTDTQYFGPGTRLTVL.

This sequence joins TRBV7-9 and TRBJ2-7, with unresolved D. V shed 5 bases and J shed 2 bases, with 10 bases lying between them. Germline CDR1 SEHNR, CDR2 FQNEAQ (reference sequence). This CDR3 comprises 13 residues. CDR3: CASSRVEPYEQYF. The CDR3 DNA reads as TGTGCCAGCAGCCGGGTGGAGCCCTACGAGCAGTACTTC.

V gene TRBV27 combines with J gene TRBJ2-3, with 9 nucleotides matching TRBD2. Germline V lookup: CDR1 MNHEY, CDR2 SMNVEV (reference sequence). This CDR3 region has 15 residues. V dropped 4 bases and J dropped 1; count of bases not matched to a gene: 3. CDR3 DNA sequence: TGTGCCAGCAGTTCGGCGGGGGGGGGCACAGATACGCAGTATTTT. Translation: CASSSAGGGTDTQYF.

A few counts support this clonotype. The chain employs TRBV19 and TRBJ2-7, with a tentative D call TRBD1 (6 bases). The V end was cut by 1 base, the J end by 7 bases, with 17 bases between. CDR1 and CDR2 from the germline V gene are LNHDA and SQIVND (reference sequence). This CDR3 contains 15 residues. CDR3 residues: CASSIAGAAPREQYF. DNA for the CDR3: TGTGCCAGTAGTATAGCAGGGGCCGCACCGCGGGAGCAGTACTTC.

The CDR3 protein is CAISEPDSFNEKLFF. The DNA of the CDR3 is TGTGCCATCAGTGAGCCGGACAGCTTTAATGAAAAACTGTTTTTT. The chain couples TRBV10-3 to TRBJ1-4; maybe TRBD1 (6 bases). The CDR3 has 15 amino acids. Trimming removed 2 bases at V and 4 bases at J, with 11 bases between. Germline lookup yields CDR1 ENHRY and CDR2 SYGVKD.

This clonotype turned up a few times. V and J are TRBV20-1 and TRBJ1-5; maybe TRBD1 (6 bases). The germline V gene encodes CDR1 DFQATT and CDR2 SNEGSKA (reference sequence). V lost 5 bases and J lost 2, with 13 bases in between. The CDR3 spans 14 residues. CDR3 DNA sequence: TGCAGTGCTGAACAGGGCTTAGGCAATCAGCCCCAGCATTTT. This sequence encodes CSAEQGLGNQPQHF.

The chain links TRBV21-1 to TRBJ1-1. TRBV21-1 is an annotated pseudogene. The CDR3 has 15 residues. The CDR3: CASSPKTSMNTEAFF. In DNA, the CDR3 is TGTGCCAGCAGTCCAAAAACAAGTATGAACACTGAAGCTTTCTTT.

This chain links TRBV7-6 with TRBJ2-6, with D possibly being TRBD1 (6 bases). The V gene lost 1 base and the J gene lost 2 bases, with 9 bases spanning the gap. This CDR3 comprises 16 residues. The V gene's germline CDR1 is SGHVS and CDR2 FNYEAQ. Here the CDR3 reads CASSLGGGAGANVLTF. The CDR3 bases are TGTGCCAGCAGCTTAGGAGGGGGAGCTGGGGCCAACGTCCTGACTTTC. The entire variable domain, with the rest obtained from reference TRBV7-6 and TRBJ2-6, is as follows: GAGVSQSPRYKVTKRGQDVALRCDPISGHVSLYWYRQALGQGPEFLTYFNYEAQQDKSGLPNDRFSAERPEGSISTLTIQRTEQRDSAMYRCASSLGGGAGANVLTFGAGSRLTVL.

J is TRBJ1-2 and V is TRBV13; 8 positions agree with TRBD1. The CDR3 is made up of 18 amino acids. Unmatched junction bases numbered 15, after V lost 4 bases and J lost 2 bases. Germline V lookup: CDR1 PRHDT, CDR2 FYEKMQ (reference sequence). The CDR3 nucleotides read TGTGCCAGCAGCTCAAGACCAACAGGGGGGGTGTGGAACTATGGCTACACCTTC. Translating it yields CASSSRPTGGVWNYGYTF. The complete variable domain, with remaining parts taken from reference TRBV13 and TRBJ1-2, reads AAGVIQSPRHLIKEKRETATLKCYPIPRHDTVYWYQQGPGQDPQFLISFYEKMQSDKGSIPDRFSAQQFSDYHSELNMSSLELGDSALYFCASSSRPTGGVWNYGYTFGSGTRLTVV.

The J gene is TRBJ2-5, the V gene TRBV2; a possible D gene is TRBD2 (6 bases). The CDR3 is 14 amino acids. Trimming left V 10 bases short and J 5 bases short, with 20 bases between. Per the germline V gene, CDR1 is SNHLY and CDR2 is FYNNEI. The CDR3 nucleotides read TGTGCCACTTTTTTCAGCGGGTTGGCTGAGACCCAGTACTTC. Residues: CATFFSGLAETQYF.

This clonotype was recorded only once. The V call is TRBV19, the J call TRBJ2-3; 8 nucleotides agree with TRBD2. J gave up 4 bases and V 4 bases, and 10 bases lay outside the gene matches. Germline V lookup: CDR1 LNHDA, CDR2 SQIVND (reference sequence). The length of the CDR3 is 16 residues. CDR3 DNA: TGTGCCAGTAGTACCCCAGAAGCGGGAGATCCAGATACGCAGTATTTT. Protein product: CASSTPEAGDPDTQYF.

The chain joins TRBV12-3 or TRBV12-4 to TRBJ2-7; D gene unclear. The CDR3 extends over 12 amino acids. V was trimmed by 3 bases and J by 3 bases, leaving 6 bases between them. The CDR3 reads CASSFGLYEQYF. The CDR3 DNA follows: TGTGCCAGCAGTTTCGGGCTCTACGAGCAGTACTTC.

The chain combines TRBV5-6 with TRBJ2-1; perhaps TRBD1 as D (6 bases). Germline V lookup: CDR1 SGHDT, CDR2 YYEEEE. Trimming took 3 bases from V and 5 from J, leaving 12 bases between them. There are 14 residues in the CDR3. For the CDR3, the DNA is TGTGCCAGCAGCTGGGGGACATCCAACAATGAGCAGTTCTTC. It codes for CASSWGTSNNEQFF.

This rearrangement joins TRBV6-1 to TRBJ2-3; D is ambiguous. Germline CDR1 reads MNHNS; CDR2 reads SASEGT. V lost 6 bases and J lost 3, with 7 bases in between. This CDR3 contains 12 residues. Here the CDR3 DNA reads TGTGCCAGCAGAGACCCAACAGATACGCAGTATTTT. Its translation: CASRDPTDTQYF.

The DNA for the CDR3 is TGTGCCAGCAGCCCCCACAAATTCTCCACAGATACGCAGTATTTT. Residues: CASSPHKFSTDTQYF. The chain carries TRBV9 and TRBJ2-3; D unresolved. Germline CDR1 SGDLS, CDR2 YYNGEE. This CDR3 region has 15 residues. The ends were cut back, 4 bases at V and 2 bases at J, with 14 bases in the middle.

This rearrangement joins TRBV27 to TRBJ2-2, with D perhaps assigned TRBD1 or TRBD2 (6 bases each). The CDR3 sequence is 15 residues long. Deletions cut 0 bases from V and 4 bases from J, with 9 bases between. Looked up from germline, CDR1 is MNHEY and CDR2 is SMNVEV (reference sequence). The CDR3 protein is CASSLSKGGTGELFF. The CDR3 DNA follows: TGTGCCAGCAGTTTATCTAAGGGGGGCACCGGGGAGCTGTTTTTT.

The V and J genes are TRBV28 and TRBJ2-7; D is uncertain. Germline CDR1 MDHEN, CDR2 SYDVKM. Between the trimmed V and J ends, which lost 2 bases and 3 bases, there was a span of 8 bases. This CDR3 contains 13 residues. The CDR3 loop reads CASSLDQYYEQYF. CDR3 in DNA: TGTGCCAGCAGTTTAGACCAATACTACGAGCAGTACTTC.

The genes are TRBV5-8 and TRBJ2-7; D is unresolved. Germline values: CDR1 SGHTS, CDR2 YDEGEE. This CDR3 comprises 11 residues. Between the trimmed V and J ends, which lost 7 bases and 3 bases, there was a span of 8 bases. Here the CDR3 reads CASPPLYEQYF. The CDR3 DNA is TGTGCCAGCCCCCCCCTCTACGAGCAGTACTTC.

The genes are TRBV25-1 and TRBJ2-7; D is undetermined. The CDR3 has 14 amino acids. Trimming cost V 8 bases and J 0 bases, with 14 bases left between them. CDR1 is MGHDK and CDR2 is SYGVNS in the germline V gene. For the CDR3, the DNA is TGTGCCAGCGGGGATAGATCCCTCTCCTACGAGCAGTACTTC. It codes for CASGDRSLSYEQYF.

V usage is TRBV5-6 and J usage is TRBJ2-7; 8 positions match TRBD2. CDR3 length equals 16 residues. Germline loops: CDR1 SGHDT, CDR2 YYEEEE. Unmatched junction bases numbered 10, after V lost 4 bases and J lost 1 base. CDR3 nucleotides: TGTGCCAGCAGCCTCATGCCAGCGGGAGCTTCCTACGAGCAGTACTTC. It yields the protein CASSLMPAGASYEQYF.

The sample holds a few counts of this clonotype. One junction end disagrees with the germline gene, perhaps due to a read error. This chain connects TRBV7-6 to TRBJ2-2; a possible D gene is TRBD2 (6 bases). The CDR3 is 13 residues long. The V gene's germline CDR1 is SGHVS and CDR2 FNYEAQ. The CDR3: CASSFSGTGELFF. The CDR3 DNA follows: TGTGCTAGCAGCTTTAGCGGCACCGGGGAGCTGTTTTTT.

This rearrangement joins TRBV5-1 to TRBJ2-1, with TRBD2 matching over 11 bases. With V trimmed by 0 bases and J by 8 bases, 4 bases remained unmatched. The CDR3 is 15 amino acids. Germline values: CDR1 SGHRS, CDR2 YFSETQ. The CDR3 sequence: CASSLELAGVDEQFF. DNA for the CDR3: TGCGCCAGCAGCTTGGAACTAGCGGGAGTCGATGAGCAGTTCTTC.

This clonotype came up once. V is TRBV5-1 and J is TRBJ2-7; TRBD1 aligns across 8 bases. This CDR3 has 13 amino acids. V was clipped by 6 bases and J by 2 bases; unmatched bases: 4. From germline, CDR1 is SGHRS and CDR2 YFSETQ. The CDR3 spells CASMDRETYEQYF. The CDR3 DNA reads TGCGCCAGCATGGACAGGGAAACCTACGAGCAGTACTTC.

The V call is TRBV7-9, the J call TRBJ2-7, with TRBD1 matching 7 bases. The ends lost 4 bases at V and 0 bases at J; junction bases unmatched: 0. CDR3 length equals 13 residues. Germline CDR1 reads SEHNR; CDR2 reads FQNEAQ (reference sequence). CDR3 loop: CASSYRGSYEQYF. The CDR3 bases are TGTGCCAGCAGCTACAGGGGCTCCTACGAGCAGTACTTC.

V and J are TRBV4-1 and TRBJ1-1, with D possibly matching TRBD1 (6 bases). Germline CDR1 reads MGHRA; CDR2 reads YSYEKL. V was cut by 4 bases and J by 1 base, with 13 bases left in between. The CDR3 is made up of 15 amino acids. The CDR3 spells CASSPVQGPNTEAFF. In DNA form, the CDR3 reads TGCGCCAGCAGCCCAGTACAGGGTCCGAACACTGAAGCTTTCTTT.